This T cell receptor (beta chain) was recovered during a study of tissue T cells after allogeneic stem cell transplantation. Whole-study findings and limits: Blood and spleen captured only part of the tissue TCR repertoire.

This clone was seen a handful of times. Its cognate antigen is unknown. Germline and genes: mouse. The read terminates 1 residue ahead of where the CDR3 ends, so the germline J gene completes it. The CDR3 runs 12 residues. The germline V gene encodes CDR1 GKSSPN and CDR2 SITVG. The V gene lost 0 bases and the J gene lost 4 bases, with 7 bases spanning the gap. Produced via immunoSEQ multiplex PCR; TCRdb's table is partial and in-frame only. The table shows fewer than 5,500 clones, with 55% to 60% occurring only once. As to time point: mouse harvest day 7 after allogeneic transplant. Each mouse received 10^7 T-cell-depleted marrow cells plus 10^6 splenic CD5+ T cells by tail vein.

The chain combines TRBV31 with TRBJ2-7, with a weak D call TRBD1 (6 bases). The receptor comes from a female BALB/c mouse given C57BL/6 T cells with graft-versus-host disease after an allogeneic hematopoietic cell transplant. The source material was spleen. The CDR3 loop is CAWSLRGYEQYF. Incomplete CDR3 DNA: TGTGCCTGGAGTCTAAGGGGGTATGAACAGTAC.